Presented here are 19 T cell receptor beta chains from one specimen sequenced in a study of T cell repertoires in cytomegalovirus infection. TCRdb recomputed calls from the reads with MiXCR, one row per CDR3 protein. This repertoire shows hundreds of thousands of distinct CDR3 sequences, 22% found once; its top ten account for 18%. The specimen was CD8+ T cells from PBMCs. Receptor source: a human donor in good health (CMV status not recorded). Some clones in this sample may be carry-over from other donors' samples.

This clonotype has at least ten counts. The chain is built from TRBV7-9 and TRBJ1-2; tentative D call: TRBD1 (6 bases). The CDR3 length is 12 residues. Germline V CDR1 and CDR2: SEHNR, FQNEAQ (reference sequence). The ends were cut back, 6 bases at V and 6 bases at J, with 11 bases in the middle. The DNA for the CDR3 is TGTGCCAGCAGACGACAGGTCGATGGCTACACCTTC. As protein: CASRRQVDGYTF. Based on the CDR3 plus reference TRBV7-9 and TRBJ1-2, the full variable domain is DTGVSQNPRHKITKRGQNVTFRCDPISEHNRLYWYRQTLGQGPEFLTYFQNEAQLEKSRLLSDRFSAERPKGSFSTLEIQRTEQGDSAMYLCASRRQVDGYTFGSGTRLTVV.

The CDR3 nucleotides read TGTGCCTGGAGTTTCGGGACGGGAAGCAATCAGCCCCAGCATTTT. It codes for CAWSFGTGSNQPQHF. The V call is TRBV30, the J call TRBJ1-5; the D gene is possibly TRBD1 (5 bases). Trimming left V 2 bases short and J 1 base short, with 12 bases between. This CDR3 has 15 amino acids. Looked up from germline, CDR1 is GTSNPN and CDR2 is SVGIG (reference sequence).

This clonotype was detected ten times or more. The chain carries TRBV27 and TRBJ1-5; a weak D match, TRBD1 (5 bases). The germline V and J ends were trimmed by 6 bases and 3 bases, with 12 bases remaining between them. Per germline, CDR1 MNHEY and CDR2 SMNVEV (reference sequence). This CDR3 contains 14 residues. The CDR3 region has the DNA TGTGCCAGCAGCCGCGGGACGGTCAATCAGCCCCAGCATTTT. It encodes CASSRGTVNQPQHF.

There are a few counts of this clonotype. This rearrangement joins TRBV27 to TRBJ2-7; either TRBD1 or TRBD2 may supply D (5 bases each). The V gene lost 6 bases and the J gene lost 2 bases, with 11 bases spanning the gap. The CDR3 is made up of 13 amino acids. Germline lookup yields CDR1 MNHEY and CDR2 SMNVEV (reference sequence). The chain's CDR3 is CASSRGTAYEQYF. The CDR3 nucleotides read TGTGCCAGCAGCCGAGGGACGGCCTACGAGCAGTACTTC.

This clonotype came up many times. The rearrangement joins TRBV28 to TRBJ2-3, with D unresolved. The V end lost 6 bases, the J end lost 5 bases, and 21 bases lay between the germline ends. CDR3 size: 16 residues. Germline V gene lookup returns CDR1 MDHEN and CDR2 SYDVKM. The CDR3: CASRIKAWAAKDTQYF. CDR3 coding DNA: TGTGCCAGCAGGATCAAAGCGTGGGCTGCTAAAGATACGCAGTATTTT.

This clonotype has ten or more counts. This chain links TRBV4-1 with TRBJ2-7; the match to TRBD2 covers 8 bases. The CDR3 length is 14 residues. J gave up 0 bases and V 3 bases, and 1 base lay outside the gene matches. The germline CDR1 and CDR2 sequences are MGHRA and YSYEKL. CDR3 sequence reads: CASSQAGGSYEQYF. The CDR3 nucleotides are TGCGCCAGCAGCCAGGCGGGGGGCTCCTACGAGCAGTACTTC.

Judged by abundance, this clonotype is medium-sized. The J gene is TRBJ2-7, the V gene TRBV28; 7 nucleotides align to TRBD1. Trimming took 3 bases from V and 3 from J; bases not matched to a gene: 14. The CDR3 totals 17 residues. The germline CDR1 and CDR2 sequences are MDHEN and SYDVKM. The CDR3 loop reads CASSLLTGVQGNYEQYF. The CDR3, as DNA: TGTGCCAGCAGTTTGTTAACAGGGGTTCAAGGAAACTACGAGCAGTACTTC. The full variable domain, rest sourced from reference TRBV28 and TRBJ2-7, is DVKVTQSSRYLVKRTGEKVFLECVQDMDHENMFWYRQDPGLGLRLIYFSYDVKMKEKGDIPEGYSVSREKKERFSLILESASTNQTSMYLCASSLLTGVQGNYEQYFGPGTRLTVT.

V and J are TRBV6-6 and TRBJ1-5, with 11 bases that match TRBD1. The CDR3 spans 18 residues. Germline-derived CDR1 and CDR2 are MNHNY and SVGAGI (reference sequence). Trimming removed 5 bases from V and 1 base from J; junction bases left unmatched: 10. The CDR3, as DNA: TGTGCCAGCAGTCGCCCCGGACAGGGGGCAAGGAGCAATCAGCCCCAGCATTTT. It encodes CASSRPGQGARSNQPQHF.

This clonotype was found a few times. The chain is built from TRBV20-1 and TRBJ2-7; the match to TRBD2 covers 9 bases. Germline-derived CDR1 and CDR2 are DFQATT and SNEGSKA (reference sequence). J lost 1 base, V lost 8 bases, and 9 bases had no gene match. CDR3 length equals 14 residues. The CDR3 nucleotides are TGCAGTACTTTAAGCGGGGGGCCGTCCTACGAGCAGTACTTC. This encodes CSTLSGGPSYEQYF.

The chain links TRBV7-9 to TRBJ1-1, with no clear D. V lost 5 bases to trimming and J lost 1 base, with 11 bases between them. Germline V lookup: CDR1 SEHNR, CDR2 FQNEAQ (reference sequence). The CDR3 is 14 residues long. The CDR3 sequence is CASSLVQANTEAFF. The DNA for the CDR3 is TGTGCCAGCAGCCTAGTCCAGGCGAACACTGAAGCTTTCTTT.

This clonotype was observed a handful of times. The CDR3 nucleotides are TGTGCCAGCAGTCCAGCGACTAGCGGGGAAAACAATGAGCAGTTCTTC. Protein product: CASSPATSGENNEQFF. V gene TRBV28 combines with J gene TRBJ2-1, with 11 bases aligning to TRBD2. Trimming removed 5 bases from V and 5 bases from J; junction bases left unmatched: 8. The CDR3 totals 16 residues. Looked up from germline, CDR1 is MDHEN and CDR2 is SYDVKM.

V and J are TRBV20-1 and TRBJ2-1, with 8 bases aligning to TRBD2. Germline assignment: CDR1 DFQATT and CDR2 SNEGSKA (reference sequence). The CDR3 has 14 residues. The CDR3 coding sequence is TGCAGCGCCCGACTAGCGTCCTCCTACAATGAGCAGTTCTTC. Translation gives CSARLASSYNEQFF.

This clonotype was picked up a small number of times. The rearrangement uses TRBV4-2 and TRBJ2-7; 7 bases match TRBD1. The CDR3 is 15 residues long. Germline-derived CDR1 and CDR2 are LGHNA and YNFKEQ. J gave up 1 base and V 7 bases, and 10 bases lay outside the gene matches. CDR3 sequence reads: CASNPFDRVSYEQYF. CDR3 nucleotides: TGTGCCAGCAACCCATTCGACAGGGTATCCTACGAGCAGTACTTC.

V and J are TRBV28 and TRBJ1-5; 10 positions agree with TRBD1. The CDR3 runs to 16 residues. Trimming took 8 bases from V and 4 from J; bases not matched to a gene: 11. Germline loops: CDR1 MDHEN, CDR2 SYDVKM. The CDR3 DNA reads as TGTGCCAGCGAACCGGGACAGGGGACGGGGAATCAGCCCCAGCATTTT. Translation gives CASEPGQGTGNQPQHF.

This clonotype turned up a few times. The gene calls are TRBV29-1 and TRBJ2-7; TRBD1 aligns across 12 bases. Germline CDR1 SQVTM, CDR2 ANQGSEA. This CDR3 has 13 residues. This chain's CDR3 is CSGTGGPTYEQYF. Written as DNA, the CDR3 is TGCAGTGGGACAGGGGGCCCCACCTACGAGCAGTACTTC.

The chain has TRBV12-5 and TRBJ1-1; D is possibly TRBD1 (5 bases). Trimming removed 6 bases from V and 2 bases from J, with 7 bases in between. This CDR3 is 12 amino acids long. Per the germline V gene, CDR1 is LGHNT and CDR2 is FRNRAP. The CDR3 nucleotides read TGTGCTAGTGGACAGGACAACACTGAAGCTTTCTTT. This translates into CASGQDNTEAFF.

This clonotype was seen more than once but under ten times. The V and J genes are TRBV19 and TRBJ1-5; a weak D match, TRBD1 (5 bases). The CDR3 extends over 12 amino acids. The ends were cut back, 9 bases at V and 7 bases at J, with 13 bases in the middle. The germline V gene has CDR1 LNHDA and CDR2 SQIVND (reference sequence). CDR3 region: CASGTGVQPQHF. CDR3 nucleotide sequence: TGTGCCAGCGGAACAGGAGTCCAGCCCCAGCATTTT.

The chain combines TRBV5-5 with TRBJ2-7, with D possibly TRBD2 on 5 matching bases. Trimming shortened V by 1 base and J by 3 bases, and 23 bases separated the two germline ends. Per the germline V gene, CDR1 is SGHKS and CDR2 is YYEKEE (reference sequence). This CDR3 spans 18 amino acids. This CDR3 is CASSLNDYILNGYYEQYF. CDR3 bases: TGTGCCAGCAGCTTGAATGACTACATCCTAAACGGCTACTACGAGCAGTACTTC. The full variable domain, completed using reference TRBV5-5 and TRBJ2-7, is DAGVTQSPTHLIKTRGQQVTLRCSPISGHKSVSWYQQVLGQGPQFIFQYYEKEERGRGNFPDRFSARQFPNYSSELNVNALLLGDSALYLCASSLNDYILNGYYEQYFGPGTRLTVT.

The sample holds many counts of this clonotype. The chain couples TRBV6-5 to TRBJ1-5; no reliable D call. The CDR3 spans 15 residues. The V end lost 0 bases, the J end lost 5 bases, and 11 bases lay between the germline ends. CDR1 is MNHEY and CDR2 is SVGAGI in the germline V gene. CDR3 DNA sequence: TGTGCCAGCAGTTACTCGGAGGGAAGCCATCAGCCCCAGCATTTT. It translates to CASSYSEGSHQPQHF.